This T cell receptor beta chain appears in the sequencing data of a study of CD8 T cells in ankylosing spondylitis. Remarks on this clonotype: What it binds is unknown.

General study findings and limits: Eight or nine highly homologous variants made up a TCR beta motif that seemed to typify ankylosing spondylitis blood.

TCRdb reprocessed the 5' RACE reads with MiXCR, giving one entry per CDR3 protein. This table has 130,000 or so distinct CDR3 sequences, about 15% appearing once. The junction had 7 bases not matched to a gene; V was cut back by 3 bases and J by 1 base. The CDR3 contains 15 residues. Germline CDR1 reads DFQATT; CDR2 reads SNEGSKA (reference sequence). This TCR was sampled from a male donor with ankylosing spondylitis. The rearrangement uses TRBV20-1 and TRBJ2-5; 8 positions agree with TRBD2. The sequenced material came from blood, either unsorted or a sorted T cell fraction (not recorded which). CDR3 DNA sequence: TGCAGTGCTAGCCTCCCTACTAGCGGCCAAGAGACCCAGTACTTC. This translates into CSASLPTSGQETQYF.